This T cell receptor beta chain came from a study of T-cell reconstitution after alpha-beta-depleted transplantation in children. This clonotype was found many times. TCRbeta library construction was performed incorporating unique molecular identifiers. From the PCR reads, TCRdb called clonotypes with MiXCR, one entry per CDR3 protein. The sample has some 240,000 distinct CDR3 sequences; roughly a tenth are singletons. Trimming shortened V by 5 bases and J by 0 bases, and 7 bases separated the two germline ends. The CDR3 has 13 amino acids. CDR1 SNHLY and CDR2 FYNNEI come from the germline V gene. The chain joins TRBV2 to TRBJ1-1; unclear D gene. The source was PBMCs from the stem cell graft donor, collected from the stem cell graft. The TCR was taken from a human donor who donated a stem cell graft to a child with SCID. In DNA, the CDR3 is TGTGCCAGCAGTTCTCAACTGAACACTGAAGCTTTCTTT. Residues: CASSSQLNTEAFF.